One sample yielded the 7 T cell receptor beta chains listed below, sequenced in a study of T cells in Graves' hyperthyroidism and ophthalmopathy. Amplification targeted TCR beta CDR3 regions from RNA transcripts. A set of HTBI primers served as the primers for a first-round RT-PCR of the TCR CDR3. MiXCR, applied by TCRdb to the multiplex PCR reads, yields one record per CDR3 protein. The table shows 610,000 or so distinct CDR3 sequences, with around 46% occurring only once. Sequenced sample: peripheral blood or thyroid tissue (not recorded which). These receptors all come from a woman aged 18-29 years with Graves' hyperthyroidism.

This clonotype was seen more than once but under ten times. The chain combines TRBV29-1 with TRBJ1-2; a possible D gene is TRBD1 (5 bases). This CDR3 region has 12 residues. V was trimmed by 0 bases and J by 4 bases, leaving 6 bases between them. Germline-derived CDR1 and CDR2 are SQVTM and ANQGSEA. DNA of the CDR3: TGCAGCGTTGAAGACGGGACCTATGGCTACACCTTC. It yields the protein CSVEDGTYGYTF. The whole variable domain, filled in from reference TRBV29-1 and TRBJ1-2, reads SAVISQKPSRDICQRGTSLTIQCQVDSQVTMMFWYRQQPGQSLTLIATANQGSEATYESGFVIDKFPISRPNLTFSTLTVSNMSPEDSSIYLCSVEDGTYGYTFGSGTRLTVV.

The V call is TRBV10-1, the J call TRBJ2-2; 7 nucleotides line up with TRBD2. Germline CDR1 reads WNHNN; CDR2 reads SYGVQD (reference sequence). The CDR3 is 15 residues long. With V trimmed by 7 bases and J by 3 bases, 8 bases remained unmatched. The CDR3 sequence: CASTPSGTDTGELFF. CDR3 coding DNA: TGCGCCAGCACGCCTAGCGGAACCGACACCGGGGAGCTGTTTTTT.

The V gene is TRBV2, the J gene TRBJ1-4, with a weak D call TRBD1 (5 bases). CDR1 SNHLY and CDR2 FYNNEI come from the germline V gene. This CDR3 has 16 residues. With 0 bases removed from V and 8 bases from J, the gap between germline ends came to 16 bases. Written as DNA, the CDR3 is TGTGCCAGCAGTGAAGCGGGAGGACATGGCCGCGAAAAACTGTTTTTT. Protein sequence: CASSEAGGHGREKLFF.

On this clonotype: A much larger clone sits a single nucleotide away, making a read error possible. The chain employs TRBV10-3 and TRBJ1-3; D is ambiguous. The CDR3 consists of 9 residues. The germline V gene encodes CDR1 ENHRY and CDR2 SYGVKD. V dropped 10 bases and J dropped 9 bases, with 7 bases sitting between them. DNA for the CDR3: TGTGCCAGCGGGGTCACCATATATTTT. Amino acid sequence: CASGVTIYF.

Comment on this clonotype: With a much larger clone just one base away, this may be a read error. The chain links TRBV7-8 to TRBJ2-5; 9 bases agree with TRBD2. Germline loops: CDR1 SGHVS, CDR2 FQNEAQ. The CDR3 totals 20 residues. As DNA, the CDR3 is TGTGCCGGCAGCTACATGACAGGTTTCCTCTTGCTAGCGGGATACGAGACCCAGTACTTC. This translates into CAGSYMTGFLLLAGYETQYF. The variable domain in full, with the rest retrieved from reference TRBV7-8 and TRBJ2-5, is GAGVSQSPRYKVAKRGQDVALRCDPISGHVSLFWYQQALGQGPEFLTYFQNEAQLDKSGLPSDRFFAERPEGSVSTLKIQRTQQEDSAVYLCAGSYMTGFLLLAGYETQYFGPGTRLLVL.

This clonotype has just a few counts. A read error may explain this, as a much larger clone is one base away. The gene calls are TRBV7-2 and TRBJ1-5; maybe TRBD1 (5 bases). V shed 6 bases and J shed 3 bases, with 15 bases lying between them. The CDR3 runs 15 residues. CDR1 is SGHTA, CDR2 FQGNSA, per germline. The CDR3 loop reads CASSSAGGSNQPQHF. The CDR3 bases are TGTGCCAGCAGTTCGGCGGGGGGATCCAATCAGCCCCAGCATTTT.

This clonotype appeared once. The gene calls are TRBV7-6 and TRBJ2-5, with D perhaps given as TRBD1 or TRBD2 (5 bases each). The V gene's germline CDR1 is SGHVS and CDR2 FNYEAQ. V lost 5 bases and J 4 bases, leaving 14 bases between the germline ends. The CDR3 runs 14 residues. CDR3 DNA sequence: TGTGCCAGCAGCGGGACGCCGAAGGGAGAGACCCAGTACTTC. This encodes CASSGTPKGETQYF.